By share, the clone carrying this T cell receptor (beta chain) ranks as medium-sized. Its antigen remains unknown. TCRalpha and TCRbeta libraries were amplified separately by semi-nested PCR with TRAC or TRBC reverse primers. RNA input for cDNA ranged from 3.5 to 500 ng. TCRdb reprocessed the 5' RACE reads via MiXCR and lists one record per CDR3 protein. The table records fewer than 9,500 distinct CDR3 sequences, under 30% of them present only once. The entry originates in a study of T cells generated in artificial thymic organoids. The study's findings and limits: Valpha and Vbeta usage was not skewed in organoid-derived T cells.

Germline assignment: CDR1 SGDLS and CDR2 YYNGEE. Trimming took 4 bases from V and 5 from J, leaving 15 bases between them. The CDR3 consists of 14 residues. Human HSPCs were combined with MS5 stroma expressing human DLL1. FACS-sorted CD34+CD3- hematopoietic stem and progenitor cells, with residual T cells removed, seeded the organoids. Total RNA came from 40,000 to 200,000 sorted cells. The specimen was naive CD8+ T cells grown in artificial thymic organoids from cord blood stem and progenitor cells. The subset is: CD3+TCRalphabeta+CD8SP T cells; for blood, CD45RO-CCR7+ naive CD8+ T cells. V is TRBV9 and J is TRBJ2-5; possible D gene TRBD2, 5 bases. The receptor was isolated from a human donor who gave cord blood stem cells for thymic organoid culture, a cardiac surgery patient who gave postnatal thymus, or a blood donor (not recorded which). The CDR3 here is CASSSTSLPETQYF. CDR3 nucleotides: TGTGCCAGCAGCTCCACTAGTCTCCCCGAGACCCAGTACTTC.